This T cell receptor (beta chain) was identified in a study of blood T cells in healthy people across ages. V shed 4 bases and J shed 4 bases, with 16 bases lying between them. The CDR3 sequence is 15 residues long. Germline V gene lookup returns CDR1 MNHEY and CDR2 SMNVEV (reference sequence). Per individual sample, total RNA of at least 6 micrograms was extracted. Comments on this clonotype: Its target is not known.

The second PCR ran about 7 to 12 cycles with a sample-barcoded 5' primer and J-beta primers. TCRdb called the 5' RACE reads again in MiXCR, with one record for every CDR3 protein. The table records around 1.5 million distinct CDR3 sequences, approximately 60% of them present only once. Study results and limitations: Roughly linear declines in TCR beta diversity per million T cells occurred with age. Naive T cell percentage showed a strong correlation with TCR beta diversity.

The sequencing input was blood. The chain combines TRBV27 with TRBJ1-2; no definite D call. The source of this sequence is a man younger than 35 in good health. The CDR3 nucleotides read TGTGCCAGCAGTTCCGGCAGATCCGTTGCCTATGGCTACACCTTC. Amino acids: CASSSGRSVAYGYTF.